This TCR beta chain was profiled in a study of blood T cell repertoires in COVID-19 (dated by TCRdb to 2020 to 2021). Turning to the overall study: The collaborator samples originated in the United States, Italy and Spain and spanned the acute and convalescent phases of COVID-19. The sample metadata nearly always contained a de-identified subject ID, COVID-19 status, age in years and sex. The repertoires were released in a freely available public database intended as a resource for research on the immune response to SARS-CoV-2. Samples came from the ongoing ImmuneRACE study (first 160 participants) plus 1,254 subjects from 6 global collaborators. The prospective study material was composed of cDNA or gDNA derived from T cells, B-cell-depleted T cells, or PBMCs. Subjects who had been exposed to COVID-19, were actively infected with it, or had recovered from it provided the deeply sampled blood TCRbeta repertoires that made up the dataset. Where available, HLA class I and class II types were taken from metadata supplied by the sample provider and were not determined by assay-based typing.

The investigation overall reported the following: Clinical and demographic metadata were provided uncurated, with the amount varying by source and participant.

The germline ends are 7 bases apart after V is trimmed by 1 base and J by 0 bases. The CDR3 numbers 14 residues from cysteine through phenylalanine. Just the 42-base CDR3 DNA is kept, in frame starting at base 1. Looking up the germline V gene yields CDR1 LGHNA and CDR2 YSLEER. TCRbeta CDR3 regions were amplified from genomic DNA using the immunoSEQ Assay, a bias-controlled multiplex PCR. Per the authors' processing: Nucleated cell counts per sample were estimated from amplification of reference gene primers within the assay. To quantify the absolute abundance of each unique TCRbeta CDR3 rearrangement, sequence reads were collapsed and filtered. Productive Simpson clonality was computed per sample as the square root of Simpson's diversity index over productive rearrangements. The table was pulled from immuneACCESS by TCRdb, which kept in-frame rearrangements only. Such tables lose some clones; where checked, under half of the loss comes from unresolved V genes, and the rest has no known cause. D and trimming come from the DNA, and the V and J calls and clone size come from that table. This sample has about 270,000 clones in its table, and around four fifths of those were observed once. Of the sample, around 10% is held by the ten largest clones.

As to this clone: What this receptor recognizes is not known. No clone much larger than this one lies a single base away; base qualities are absent.

Samples from volunteer blood donors who had recovered from COVID-19 were contributed by a second Seattle source. Collaborating institutions collected whole blood in K2EDTA tubes following their own protocols. For TCRbeta analysis, collaborator samples were shipped as frozen whole blood, as isolated PBMCs, or as DNA extracted from either sample type. Recombination joined TRBV4-3 with TRBJ2-7; the D gene is perhaps TRBD1, from 5 matching bases. Sequencing used peripheral blood. The source is a woman aged 45-60 years who had recovered from COVID-19. The nucleotides read TGCGCCAGCAGCCAAGGGCAGGGCTCCTACGAGCAGTACTTC. It specifies CASSQGQGSYEQYF.